Detailed here is one T cell receptor beta chain. Its antigen is undetermined. Germline-derived CDR1 and CDR2 are SGHVS and FNYEAQ. The CDR3 covers 16 residues. V was trimmed by 8 bases and J by 5 bases, leaving 24 bases between them. Those who donated were healthy HIV-negative adults, with no recent acute infections or vaccinations reported. The data derive from a study of shared clonotypes between healthy human individuals. Study-level information: Used for every donor were three CD4 naive, three CD4 memory, two CD8 naive and one CD8 memory plate. Study observations and caveats: Generation probabilities were higher for clonotypes shared across all four sorted-subset donors than for unshared ones. The study sampled only blood, and tissue repertoires likely differ.

Some clones are missing from TCRdb's copy, which holds only in-frame ones; the method was immunoSEQ multiplex PCR. The repertoire has around 350,000 clones, 73% of them found once; the top ten carry more than 9%. The receptor was isolated from a man under 40 in good health. What was sequenced was memory CD4+ T cells sorted from blood. Subset indicated: CD45RA-negative fraction. V usage is TRBV7-6 and J usage is TRBJ2-5; either TRBD1 or TRBD2 may fit D (5 bases each). In nucleotides, the CDR3 is TGTGCCAGCGGGCCCGAAAAGTGGGGGAGTTGGGAGACCCAGTACTTC. The encoded protein is CASGPEKWGSWETQYF.